The clone carrying this T cell receptor (beta chain) was counted at least ten times. Its target is not known. This sample was included in a study of human T cells and chemical hapten exposure. Study in general: Alopecia areata, totalis or universalis was found in mostly female patients.

CDR1 and CDR2 from the germline V gene are MNHNY and SVGAGI (reference sequence). V lost 0 bases and J lost 4, with 9 bases in between. The CDR3 has 14 amino acids. Time point here: patch test 1, 2 weeks after DPC sensitization. Treatment specified: therapeutic diphenylcyclopropenone sensitization with weekly scalp DPC. Each CDR3 protein gets one entry after TCRdb re-called the RACE reads with MiXCR. The data contain 380,000 or so distinct CDR3 sequences, more than 4.5% of them singletons. Notes on the study in general: Expanded TCRs made up significantly more big CDR3 similarity clusters than controls did.

The rearrangement links TRBV6-6 to TRBJ1-1; the D gene is possibly TRBD1 (6 bases). The material was whole blood, obtained in connection with sensitization to the hapten diphenylcyclopropenone (DPC). This receptor was identified in a woman between 45 and 65 years old with alopecia areata. Some clones in this sample may be carry-over from other donors' samples. Written as DNA, the CDR3 is TGTGCCAGCAGTTACTCCCGGACAGCCACTGAAGCTTTCTTT. Translation gives CASSYSRTATEAFF.